This T cell receptor beta chain was recovered during a study of T cell clonality in common variable immunodeficiency. This clone has a handful of counts. Its antigen remains unknown. The CDR3 end lies 3 residues beyond the end of the read and is filled in from the germline J gene. The table came from immunoSEQ multiplex PCR; TCRdb's copy has only in-frame clones and leaves some out. The repertoire consists of tens of thousands of clones, none detected only once. Study-level points and caveats: Fewer TCRbeta clones were shared among CVID subjects than controls.

Deletions cut 3 bases from V and 5 bases from J, with 11 bases between. The CDR3 length is 13 residues. Germline CDR1 is GTSNPN and CDR2 is SVGIG (reference sequence). The chain has TRBV30 and TRBJ1-5; tentatively, D is TRBD1 (6 bases). The sequencing sample was made of peripheral blood mononuclear cells. This receptor was identified in a person aged 18-70 years in good health. Partial CDR3 DNA: TGTGCCTGGAGCGGGAACAGGGATCAGCCC. It is translated as CAWSGNRDQP. The entire CDR3 sequence reads CAWSGNRDQPQHF.